The source of this T cell receptor beta chain is a study of cytomegalovirus exposure and HLA in healthy donors. PCR employed 60 Vbeta and 13 Jbeta primers. Profiling relied on immunoSEQ multiplex PCR, and the TCRdb table lists in-frame clones only, not all of them. This table has about 63,000 clones, roughly 67% appearing once. V dropped 10 bases and J dropped 0; count of bases not matched to a gene: 9. Germline V gene sequence: CDR1 ENHRY, CDR2 SYGVKD. The CDR3 sequence is 15 residues long. This TCR was sampled from a man aged 45-60 years in good health and CMV-seronegative. This chain connects TRBV10-3 to TRBJ2-3; 8 bases are a match to TRBD1. The sequenced material came from PBMCs. CDR3 bases: TGTGCCACCAGCAGAGGACAGGGAAGCACAGATACGCAGTATTTT. Translated, it gives CATSRGQGSTDTQYF.